These 10 T cell receptor beta chains originate from one sample sequenced in a study of OX40 agonist ivuxolimab in advanced cancers. The assay was immunoSEQ multiplex PCR, and TCRdb's table has in-frame clones only and misses some. The sample includes about 26,000 clones, approximately 91% of them seen just once. The specimen comprised CD4+ or CD8+ T cells sorted from blood, sampled in a trial of the OX40 agonist ivuxolimab. These receptors all come from an adult with an advanced solid tumor such as melanoma, head and neck, liver or kidney cancer.

On this clone: The sample carries other DNA sequences with the same CDR3. CDR3 residues: CASSLSSYNEQFF. The CDR3 coding sequence is TGTGCCAGCAGTTTATCGTCCTACAATGAGCAGTTCTTC. The chain couples TRBV27 to TRBJ2-1, with D uncertain. Germline CDR1 is MNHEY and CDR2 is SMNVEV (reference sequence). This CDR3 is built from 13 residues. Trimming took 0 bases from V and 1 from J, leaving 1 base between them.

This chain joins TRBV7-9 and TRBJ2-3; no clear D gene. The CDR3 runs to 16 residues. V lost 2 bases and J lost 2, with 14 bases in between. Germline V CDR1 and CDR2: SEHNR, FQNEAQ (reference sequence). The CDR3 DNA is TGTGCCAGCAGCTTATATGCCAGGATCCCCACAGATACGCAGTATTTT. Amino acids: CASSLYARIPTDTQYF.

The rearrangement uses TRBV5-4 and TRBJ1-4; tentative D call: TRBD1 (5 bases). Trimming took off 0 bases at V and 7 bases at J, with 7 bases between the two ends. Per germline, CDR1 SGHNT and CDR2 YYREEE (reference sequence). The CDR3 spans 13 residues. DNA for the CDR3: TGTGCCAGCAGCTTGGCAGGGACTGAAAAACTGTTTTTT. It is translated as CASSLAGTEKLFF.

This clone was detected only a few times. The genes are TRBV5-6 and TRBJ1-5; D gene ambiguous. The CDR3 consists of 15 residues. In germline, CDR1 is SGHDT, CDR2 YYEEEE. Deletions cut 4 bases from V and 1 base from J, with 12 bases between. CDR3 in DNA: TGTGCCAGCAGCCCCTCGGGTGTGAGCAATCAGCCCCAGCATTTT. It specifies CASSPSGVSNQPQHF. The variable domain in full, with the rest retrieved from reference TRBV5-6 and TRBJ1-5, is DAGVTQSPTHLIKTRGQQVTLRCSPKSGHDTVSWYQQALGQGPQFIFQYYEEEERQRGNFPDRFSGHQFPNYSSELNVNALLLGDSALYLCASSPSGVSNQPQHFGDGTRLSIL.

The V gene is TRBV9, the J gene TRBJ2-7, with 9 bases aligning to TRBD2. V was clipped by 4 bases and J by 6 bases; unmatched bases: 14. The CDR3 covers 16 residues. Per the germline V gene, CDR1 is SGDLS and CDR2 is YYNGEE. This CDR3 is CASSPDLGTSFREQYF. The CDR3 DNA reads TGTGCCAGCAGCCCTGACCTCGGGACTAGCTTCCGCGAGCAGTACTTC.

The CDR3 nucleotides read TGTGCCAGCAGCGCCTTAAGAGGAAAACTGTTTTTT. This translates into CASSALRGKLFF. The J gene is TRBJ1-4, the V gene TRBV5-6; D is unresolved. Per the germline V gene, CDR1 is SGHDT and CDR2 is YYEEEE. V was clipped by 4 bases and J by 10 bases, with 11 bases between them. This CDR3 is 12 amino acids long.

The chain employs TRBV11-1 and TRBJ2-2; D assignment may be TRBD1 or TRBD2 (5 bases each). The ends were cut back, 7 bases at V and 2 bases at J, with 11 bases in the middle. CDR1 is SGHAT, CDR2 FQDESV, per germline (reference sequence). This CDR3 is built from 14 residues. The CDR3 sequence is CASTSRDNTGELFF. The CDR3 nucleotides are TGTGCCAGCACCTCTCGGGACAACACCGGGGAGCTGTTTTTT. Full variable domain (outside the CDR3, taken from reference TRBV11-1 and TRBJ2-2): EAEVAQSPRYKITEKSQAVAFWCDPISGHATLYWYRQILGQGPELLVQFQDESVVDDSQLPKDRFSAERLKGVDSTLKIQPAELGDSAMYLCASTSRDNTGELFFGEGSRLTVL.

V and J are TRBV19 and TRBJ2-7; TRBD2 matches 7 bases. Germline V CDR1 and CDR2: LNHDA, SQIVND (reference sequence). The length of the CDR3 is 14 residues. V lost 1 base, J lost 7 bases, and 7 bases stayed unmatched. CDR3 residues: CASSIGSGTTEQYF. The CDR3 DNA is TGTGCCAGTAGTATAGGCAGCGGGACCACTGAGCAGTACTTC. Supplemented by reference TRBV19 and TRBJ2-7, the full variable domain reads DGGITQSPKYLFRKEGQNVTLSCEQNLNHDAMYWYRQDPGQGLRLIYYSQIVNDFQKGDIAEGYSVSREKKESFPLTVTSAQKNPTAFYLCASSIGSGTTEQYFGPGTRLTVT.

The chain carries TRBV11-1 and TRBJ2-1; 9 bases align to TRBD2. CDR3 length: 14 amino acids. Trimming at V came to 5 bases and at J to 13 bases, leaving 12 bases not matched to a gene. The germline gives CDR1 SGHAT, CDR2 FQDESV (reference sequence). In DNA, the CDR3 is TGTGCCAGCAGCGCCGGTTGGGGAGCGGGAGGACAGTTCTTC. Its protein is CASSAGWGAGGQFF.

The chain employs TRBV5-6 and TRBJ2-1; D may be TRBD1 (5 bases). The germline V gene has CDR1 SGHDT and CDR2 YYEEEE. The CDR3 loop spans 15 amino acids. V shed 3 bases and J shed 5 bases, with 15 bases lying between them. The CDR3 region has the DNA TGTGCCAGCAGCTCTTGGGATCAGGGAAACAATGAGCAGTTCTTC. This translates into CASSSWDQGNNEQFF.